The 6 T cell receptor beta chains below all came from one sample that was sequenced in a study of shared clonotypes between healthy human individuals. TCRdb's table, derived via immunoSEQ multiplex PCR, lists solely in-frame clones and lacks some. The table has 2 million to 2.5 million clones, around 92% seen once; the top ten hold 0.3% to 0.45%. Sequences were obtained from naive CD4+ T cells from PBMCs. Subset defined: CD45RA+ positively selected. The receptors here all came from a man between 18 and 29 years old in good health. Some clones in this sample may be carry-over from other donors' samples.

The chain combines TRBV27 with TRBJ1-1, with 10 bases aligning to TRBD1. Germline trimming cut 1 base from V and 5 bases from J; bases unmatched to any gene: 1. CDR3 length: 14 residues. In germline, CDR1 is MNHEY, CDR2 SMNVEV (reference sequence). The CDR3: CASSLLDRGTEAFF. The CDR3, as DNA: TGTGCCAGCAGTTTATTGGACAGGGGGACTGAAGCTTTCTTT.

V is TRBV28 and J is TRBJ2-1; D gene unclear. The V end lost 4 bases, the J end lost 11 bases, and 9 bases lay between the germline ends. This CDR3 is built from 11 residues. From germline, CDR1 is MDHEN and CDR2 SYDVKM. CDR3 sequence reads: CASSSNNKQFF. CDR3 bases: TGTGCCAGCAGTTCCAATAATAAGCAGTTCTTC. The entire variable domain, with the rest obtained from reference TRBV28 and TRBJ2-1, is as follows: DVKVTQSSRYLVKRTGEKVFLECVQDMDHENMFWYRQDPGLGLRLIYFSYDVKMKEKGDIPEGYSVSREKKERFSLILESASTNQTSMYLCASSSNNKQFFGPGTRLTVL.

This rearrangement joins TRBV28 to TRBJ1-4; D unclear. V was cut by 9 bases and J by 0 bases, with 14 bases left in between. Germline values: CDR1 MDHEN, CDR2 SYDVKM. CDR3 length equals 15 residues. CDR3 DNA: TGTGCCAGTTCTAGGGCGGACGCAACTAATGAAAAACTGTTTTTT. This sequence encodes CASSRADATNEKLFF. The variable domain in full, with the rest retrieved from reference TRBV28 and TRBJ1-4, is DVKVTQSSRYLVKRTGEKVFLECVQDMDHENMFWYRQDPGLGLRLIYFSYDVKMKEKGDIPEGYSVSREKKERFSLILESASTNQTSMYLCASSRADATNEKLFFGSGTQLSVL.

The chain joins TRBV10-3 to TRBJ2-5; 7 bases line up with TRBD2. This CDR3 region has 17 residues. With V trimmed by 0 bases and J by 3 bases, 10 bases remained unmatched. From germline, CDR1 is ENHRY and CDR2 SYGVKD. In nucleotides, the CDR3 is TGTGCCATCAGTGAGTCGAAATCTTCCGGGAGGAAAGAGACCCAGTACTTC. It is translated as CAISESKSSGRKETQYF.

Concerning this clone itself: This same CDR3 is encoded by further DNA sequences in the sample. The rearrangement uses TRBV7-3 and TRBJ2-1; 15 positions match TRBD2. V shed 2 bases, J shed 10 bases, and the junction held 3 bases outside the gene matches. CDR1 and CDR2 (germline): SGHTA, FQGTGA. The CDR3 runs to 15 residues. This CDR3 reads CASSLGTSGRREQFF. CDR3 nucleotides: TGTGCCAGCAGCTTAGGGACTAGCGGGAGGCGGGAGCAGTTCTTC.

The chain has TRBV7-2 and TRBJ2-3; D is perhaps TRBD2 (5 bases). Germline V gene data show CDR1 as SGHTA and CDR2 as FQGNSA. The ends were cut back, 4 bases at V and 6 bases at J, with 17 bases in the middle. The CDR3 is made up of 15 amino acids. The CDR3 nucleotides are TGTGCCAGCAGCTACCAACTCCGGGGTCAGGATACGCAGTATTTT. Its protein is CASSYQLRGQDTQYF. The full variable domain, with the rest looked up from reference TRBV7-2 and TRBJ2-3, is GAGVSQSPSNKVTEKGKDVELRCDPISGHTALYWYRQSLGQGLEFLIYFQGNSAPDKSGLPSDRFSAERTGGSVSTLTIQRTQQEDSAVYLCASSYQLRGQDTQYFGPGTRLTVL.